A single sample gave rise to the 10 T cell receptor beta chains below, sequenced in a study of blood T cells in healthy people across ages. Combining a sample-barcoded 5' primer with a J-beta primer mix, a second PCR ran for roughly 6 to 11 cycles. TCRdb used MiXCR to reprocess the 5' RACE reads, holding one entry per CDR3 protein. Among 1.5 million to 2 million distinct CDR3 sequences listed, around 40% were seen once. The sample taken for sequencing was blood. The receptors originated from a human donor in good health.

The chain recombines TRBV6-2 or TRBV6-3 with TRBJ2-5; 9 nucleotides align to TRBD2. The CDR3 runs 16 residues. Germline V gene sequence: CDR1 MNHEY, CDR2 SVGEGT. Losses at the gene ends were 4 bases for V and 5 bases for J; bases not matched to a gene: 11. The CDR3 DNA reads TGTGCCAGCAGTTGGTGGCAGCGGGGGGCCGAGGAGACCCAGTACTTC. Its translation: CASSWWQRGAEETQYF.

This clonotype was picked up a small number of times. The rearrangement joins TRBV7-9 to TRBJ2-1, with D perhaps matching TRBD1 (5 bases). The V end was cut by 4 bases, the J end by 8 bases, with 15 bases between. CDR1 and CDR2 (germline): SEHNR, FQNEAQ (reference sequence). The CDR3 is 14 residues long. CDR3 coding DNA: TGTGCCAGCAGCTACGGGTTGGGCAGGGATGAGCAGTTCTTC. Protein: CASSYGLGRDEQFF.

The gene calls are TRBV15 and TRBJ2-3; no definite D call. Trimming removed 7 bases from V and 4 bases from J, with 15 bases in between. The CDR3 length is 14 residues. Germline V gene data show CDR1 as LNHNV and CDR2 as YYDKDF (reference sequence). The DNA of the CDR3 is TGTGCCACCACCGCGGACGAGACCGCAGATACGCAGTATTTT. It encodes CATTADETADTQYF.

This clonotype was recorded once. CDR3 DNA: TGCAGTGCTAGATCGATGGACAGGGAGTATCAGCCCCAGCATTTT. The encoded protein is CSARSMDREYQPQHF. The chain joins TRBV20-1 to TRBJ1-5; 8 nucleotides agree with TRBD1. This CDR3 region has 15 residues. The ends lost 2 bases at V and 5 bases at J; junction bases unmatched: 8. The germline CDR1 and CDR2 sequences are DFQATT and SNEGSKA (reference sequence).

About this clonotype: One base away lies a much larger clone, so this may be a sequencing read error. The rearrangement uses TRBV28 and TRBJ2-1; 8 bases align to TRBD2. The V segment lost 6 bases and the J segment 8 bases; nucleotides outside the gene matches: 9. The CDR3 runs 14 residues. Germline V gene sequence: CDR1 MDHEN, CDR2 SYDVKM. The CDR3 nucleotides are TGTGCCAGCAGCCGATCGGGGGGGGGCTATGAGCAGTTCTTC. Protein: CASSRSGGGYEQFF.

This sequence joins TRBV5-1 and TRBJ1-2; 7 nucleotides agree with TRBD1. J was trimmed by 2 bases and V by 4 bases; bases with no gene match: 8. Germline V gene data show CDR1 as SGHRS and CDR2 as YFSETQ. The CDR3 runs to 15 residues. In DNA form, the CDR3 reads TGCGCCAGCAGCCCGGGGGACAGTTCCAACTATGGCTACACCTTC. Translating gives CASSPGDSSNYGYTF.

This chain joins TRBV15 and TRBJ1-4; D is uncertain. Trimming removed 5 bases from V and 7 bases from J, with 11 bases in between. The germline V gene has CDR1 LNHNV and CDR2 YYDKDF (reference sequence). This CDR3 has 13 residues. CDR3 in amino acids: CATSGEKTEKLFF. The CDR3 nucleotides read TGTGCCACCAGCGGGGAGAAGACTGAAAAACTGTTTTTT.

The chain recombines TRBV7-8 with TRBJ2-7; TRBD1 is a possible D gene (6 bases). There are 13 residues in the CDR3. Per germline, CDR1 SGHVS and CDR2 FQNEAQ. The ends were cut back, 2 bases at V and 6 bases at J, with 11 bases in the middle. The CDR3 loop reads CASSLTGPGEQYF. The DNA for the CDR3 is TGTGCCAGCAGCTTAACAGGGCCTGGCGAGCAGTACTTC. Using reference TRBV7-8 and TRBJ2-7 for the parts outside the CDR3, the full variable domain is GAGVSQSPRYKVAKRGQDVALRCDPISGHVSLFWYQQALGQGPEFLTYFQNEAQLDKSGLPSDRFFAERPEGSVSTLKIQRTQQEDSAVYLCASSLTGPGEQYFGPGTRLTVT.

This clonotype was seen once. At one end, the junction sequence differs from germline, possibly due to a read error. This rearrangement joins TRBV29-1 to TRBJ1-1, with TRBD1 matching over 7 bases. The CDR3 totals 13 residues. CDR1 is SQVTM, CDR2 ANQGSEA, per germline. CDR3 residues: CSVEGTVNTKAFF. In DNA, the CDR3 is TGCAGCGTTGAGGGGACAGTGAACACTAAAGCTTTCTTT.

The chain combines TRBV10-3 with TRBJ1-2, with D maybe TRBD1 (6 bases). The germline V gene encodes CDR1 ENHRY and CDR2 SYGVKD. V lost 4 bases to trimming and J lost 4 bases, with 16 bases between them. CDR3 length: 15 residues. This chain's CDR3 is CAISGEVGDTYGYTF. DNA of the CDR3: TGTGCCATCAGTGGAGAGGTTGGGGACACCTATGGCTACACCTTC.